This entry lists 5 T cell receptor beta chains sequenced from one sample in a study of Tregs in tolerant kidney transplant recipients. The assay was immunoSEQ multiplex PCR, and TCRdb's table has in-frame clones only and misses some. The repertoire holds 90,000 to 120,000 clones, nearly 90% seen once, with around 0.35% in the top ten. The sample in question was CD4+ T cells from blood, obtained before the transplant. Receptor source: a human donor who received a combined kidney and bone marrow transplant.

The chain employs TRBV14 and TRBJ2-2; 7 bases are shared with TRBD2. With V trimmed by 4 bases and J by 3 bases, 8 bases remained unmatched. The CDR3 contains 16 residues. The V gene's germline CDR1 is SGHDN and CDR2 FVKESK. The CDR3 sequence is CASSPLGGRDTGELFF. The CDR3 DNA reads TGTGCCAGCAGCCCTCTGGGAGGGCGTGACACCGGGGAGCTGTTTTTT.

A word on this clone: Sequence at one end of the junction differs from germline and may be a read error. This chain connects TRBV6-5 to TRBJ1-1, with D maybe TRBD1 (5 bases). Germline V CDR1 and CDR2: MNHEY, SVGAGI. The CDR3 covers 13 residues. This chain's CDR3 is CASSYQGGTEAFF. CDR3 DNA: TGTGCCAGCAGTTACCAGGGCGGGACTGAAGCCTTCTTT.

V gene TRBV2 combines with J gene TRBJ1-5, with TRBD1 as a possible D gene (6 bases). CDR3 length equals 15 residues. Trimming removed 8 bases from V and 1 base from J, with 15 bases in between. Germline V gene lookup returns CDR1 SNHLY and CDR2 FYNNEI. CDR3 loop: CASRNRAGSNQPQHF. The CDR3 coding sequence is TGTGCCAGCCGTAACAGGGCCGGAAGCAATCAGCCCCAGCATTTT.

The CDR3 spells CASSLVQTYEQYF. The CDR3 DNA follows: TGTGCCAGCAGCTTAGTCCAAACCTACGAGCAGTACTTC. The chain joins TRBV7-2 to TRBJ2-7; no reliable D call. The CDR3 has 13 residues. The V gene's germline CDR1 is SGHTA and CDR2 FQGNSA. V was clipped by 1 base and J by 2 bases, with 6 bases between them.

The chain uses TRBV30 and TRBJ1-3; possible D gene TRBD1, 5 bases. CDR1 is GTSNPN and CDR2 is SVGIG in the germline V gene (reference sequence). Trimming left V 4 bases short and J 2 bases short, with 12 bases between. The CDR3 loop spans 14 amino acids. The CDR3 loop reads CAWTRGMAGNTIYF. CDR3 coding DNA: TGTGCCTGGACAAGGGGTATGGCTGGAAACACCATATATTTT.